This TCR beta chain was captured by sequencing in a study of shared T cell receptors in the human thymus (dated by TCRdb to the early 2020s). As for the study more broadly: The study examined how the human thymus generates shared, self-reactive T-cell receptor alpha chains.

Points on this clone: Its antigen remains unidentified. The junction does not match germline at one end; this may be a read error.

The CDR3 has 18 amino acids, counting the end cysteine and phenylalanine. Only the CDR3 DNA stays, 54 bases, in frame from base 1. From a lookup of the germline V gene, CDR1 and CDR2 are SGDLS and YYNGEE. The library was generated by the immunoSEQ multiplex PCR assay. What TCRdb holds here is the immuneACCESS table cut down to in-frame rearrangements. Part of the clones is not present; checked against another copy, under half of the missing clones reflect an unresolved V gene, and the others are unexplained. The sample yields roughly 700,000 clones; around 87% were counted once. Around 0.0099% of the sample lies in the top ten. The data also belong to a second study, concerning human thymus T cells. The second paper states: In Finland, the donors were immunologically healthy infants who were having open corrective cardiac surgery for congenital heart defects. Thymus tissue was obtained as surgical resects removed during corrective cardiac surgery. Both the thymic and the peripheral blood repertoires appeared to show biased V and J gene segment usage. Highly overlapping thymic TCR repertoires among unrelated individuals were reported in the related research. The study characterized TCR alpha and beta repertoires from fewer than 10 infant thymus samples and four related peripheral blood samples. Donor ages ranging from about 7 to 250 days were recorded, and over 5 male and a couple of female infants were included in the cohort. After being mechanically released from the tissue, thymocytes were kept at -70 degrees C in pellets of about 8.5-34 million cells. Genomic DNA was extracted from frozen cell pellets with a QIAsymphony instrument. TCRB and TCRAD loci were amplified from a standardized quantity of quality-controlled genomic DNA using the immunoSEQ multiplex PCR assay. The amplicons spanned the V(D)J region and were long enough to cover the CDR3 and allow V and J genes to be identified. The amplicons were sequenced on an Illumina platform via the commercial immunoSEQ service. Corrections for primer bias and sequencing errors followed previously described methods, while TCRAD and TCRB definitions were based on the IMGT database. Repertoires were analysed with immunoSEQ Analyzer 3.0 and VDJTools, covering basic statistics, V/J segment usage, diversity estimates, rarefaction and pairwise overlap. To estimate diversity, the Chao1, ChaoE, Efron-Thisted, Shannon and inverse Simpson indices were applied, and diversity was also estimated on datasets down-sampled to the smallest sample. Repertoire overlap was determined by strict matching of CDR3 nucleotide sequence, V gene and J gene, and Jaccard-based multidimensional scaling clustering was applied. On average, thymus samples yielded around 810,000 unique TCRB clonotypes, whereas blood samples yielded about 84,000.

Sequenced: thymocytes. The V gene is TRBV9 and the J gene is TRBJ2-3; a stretch of 8 junction bases matches TRBD2. The clonotype originates from a boy less than two years old with a congenital heart defect. Donor details come from another sample of the same person, matched by shared clones. The nucleotide sequence reads as follows: TGTGCCAGCAGCGTAGCCTTCAGCGGGGGAGGCCCCACATATACGCAGTATTTT. Its protein reads: CASSVAFSGGGPTYTQYF. This CDR3, with the reference TRBV9 and TRBJ2-3 proteins standing in past its ends, gives the full variable domain DSGVTQTPKHLITATGQRVTLRCSPRSGDLSVYWYQQSLDQGLQFLIQYYNGEERAKGNILERFSAQQFPDLHSELNLSSLELGDSALYFCASSVAFSGGGPTYTQYFGPGTRLTVL.